The rows below give T cell receptor beta chains drawn from one sample of a study of cytotoxic CD8 clonotypes in ibrutinib-treated CLL. Produced via immunoSEQ multiplex PCR; TCRdb's table is partial and in-frame only. Found here are around 97,000 clones, around 73% of them singletons; the top ten hold about 33%. The sequencing used PBMCs, collected after 12 months of ibrutinib treatment. All receptors derive from a human donor with chronic lymphocytic leukemia. The CDR3 runs from the conserved cysteine through the conserved F or W. The order of the fields is J gene, V gene, CDR3 protein.

J gene: TRBJ1-1
V gene: TRBV30
CDR3 protein: CAWSRVNTEAFF

J gene: TRBJ2-7
V gene: TRBV28
CDR3 protein: CASSWAGGDEQYF

J gene: TRBJ1-1
V gene: TRBV7-3
CDR3 protein: CASSLSAGDTEAFF

J gene: TRBJ2-7
V gene: TRBV7-3
CDR3 protein: CASSLSGTYEQYF

J gene: TRBJ2-1
V gene: TRBV7-6
CDR3 protein: CASSLGQGDYNEQFF

J gene: TRBJ2-1
V gene: TRBV4-1
CDR3 protein: CASSPIRASGGNEQFF

J gene: TRBJ2-1
V gene: TRBV11-1
CDR3 protein: CASSDGQGGDEQFF

J gene: TRBJ1-1
V gene: TRBV30
CDR3 protein: CAWTWGGRAEAFF

J gene: TRBJ2-1
V gene: TRBV6-5
CDR3 protein: CASSYTTEYNEQFF

J gene: TRBJ2-2
V gene: TRBV12-5
CDR3 protein: CASGLVHGRSAGELFF

J gene: TRBJ2-7
V gene: TRBV2
CDR3 protein: CASKTGQTYEQYF

J gene: TRBJ2-6
V gene: TRBV7-3
CDR3 protein: CASRGLGVSGANVLTF

J gene: TRBJ1-2
V gene: TRBV28
CDR3 protein: CASSLASHGYTF

J gene: TRBJ2-3
V gene: TRBV6-4
CDR3 protein: CASSEGQYTDTQYF

J gene: TRBJ2-1
V gene: TRBV7-3
CDR3 protein: CASSFRPTAYNEQFF

J gene: TRBJ1-1
V gene: TRBV11-2
CDR3 protein: CASRTSADRGEAFF

J gene: TRBJ1-5
V gene: TRBV30
CDR3 protein: CAWRGATGSSNQPQHF

J gene: TRBJ1-1
V gene: TRBV2
CDR3 protein: CASSDTTMNTEAFF

J gene: TRBJ1-6
V gene: TRBV7-2
CDR3 protein: CASSLDSPLHF

J gene: TRBJ2-5
V gene: TRBV5-1
CDR3 protein: CASSTGRGYQETQYF

J gene: TRBJ2-5
V gene: TRBV11-1
CDR3 protein: CASSLWQETQYF

J gene: TRBJ2-2
V gene: TRBV28
CDR3 protein: CASSLRRAGTGELFF

J gene: TRBJ1-2
V gene: TRBV30
CDR3 protein: CAWSFGAANYGYTF

J gene: TRBJ1-3
V gene: TRBV7-2
CDR3 protein: CASSFRGPGGNTIYF

J gene: TRBJ2-2
V gene: TRBV5-6
CDR3 protein: CASSRRQANTGELFF

J gene: TRBJ1-2
V gene: TRBV1
CDR3 protein: CTSSLGTGGIDDYGYTF

J gene: TRBJ1-4
V gene: TRBV11-2
CDR3 protein: CASSLNGEKLFF

J gene: TRBJ2-7
V gene: TRBV15
CDR3 protein: CATSRTAASYEQYF

J gene: TRBJ1-1
V gene: TRBV20-1
CDR3 protein: CSAYLEWEAFF

J gene: TRBJ2-7
V gene: TRBV10-3
CDR3 protein: CAISEGGRGYEQYF

J gene: TRBJ2-7
V gene: TRBV25-1
CDR3 protein: CASSPSKPGQGSYEQYF

J gene: TRBJ2-1
V gene: TRBV5-4
CDR3 protein: CASSSPTTVGSGANEQFF

J gene: TRBJ2-1
V gene: TRBV2
CDR3 protein: CASIGTSGGAGEQFF

J gene: TRBJ1-1
V gene: TRBV6-6
CDR3 protein: CASQSMNTEAFF

J gene: TRBJ1-2
V gene: TRBV9
CDR3 protein: CASSVAASSNYGYTF

J gene: TRBJ2-4
V gene: TRBV14
CDR3 protein: CASSQGFRGTKNIQYF

J gene: TRBJ2-7
V gene: TRBV19
CDR3 protein: CASTLGGGGTYEQYF

J gene: TRBJ2-1
V gene: TRBV1
CDR3 protein: CTRRPERGFLSSYNEQFF

J gene: TRBJ1-2
V gene: TRBV5-4
CDR3 protein: CASSLTANYGYTF

J gene: TRBJ1-6
V gene: TRBV4-1
CDR3 protein: CASSQVGRRDNSPLHF

J gene: TRBJ2-7
V gene: TRBV2
CDR3 protein: CASSPQAGGQVLDEQYF

J gene: TRBJ1-6
V gene: TRBV18
CDR3 protein: CASSRESSYNSPLHF

J gene: TRBJ1-6
V gene: TRBV6-5
CDR3 protein: CASSPGAFSPLHF

J gene: TRBJ1-2
V gene: TRBV5-6
CDR3 protein: CASSPPGTAVNYGYTF

J gene: TRBJ2-6
V gene: TRBV23-1
CDR3 protein: CASSHEGGTSGANVLTF

J gene: TRBJ2-7
V gene: TRBV7-2
CDR3 protein: CASSLNGPAEQYF

J gene: TRBJ2-2
V gene: TRBV9
CDR3 protein: CASSSSPATGELFF

J gene: TRBJ2-4
V gene: TRBV25-1
CDR3 protein: CASSESGRINIQYF

J gene: TRBJ1-3
V gene: TRBV5-4
CDR3 protein: CASSPNTGNTIYF

J gene: TRBJ1-3
V gene: TRBV30
CDR3 protein: CAYYPRDFPGNTIYF

J gene: TRBJ2-5
V gene: TRBV7-2
CDR3 protein: CASSPRDGARETQYF

J gene: TRBJ1-2
V gene: TRBV6-1
CDR3 protein: CASSELGGGYTF

J gene: TRBJ1-5
V gene: TRBV6-5
CDR3 protein: CASSSRGQGGNQPQHF

J gene: TRBJ2-7
V gene: TRBV5-5
CDR3 protein: CASSLGTRTVKGEQYF

J gene: TRBJ1-1
V gene: TRBV14
CDR3 protein: CASSRGTEAFF